This is a list of T cell receptor beta chains from one sample in a study of blood T cell repertoires in COVID-19. Profiled with immunoSEQ multiplex PCR; TCRdb holds only in-frame clones, not every one. The table lists fewer than 300,000 clones, about nine tenths of them singletons, with around 1.1% in the top ten. Input material: PBMCs or T cells enriched from blood (not recorded which). The source is a woman between 25 and 40 years old who had recovered from COVID-19. CDR3s include the opening cysteine and the closing phenylalanine or tryptophan. The order of the fields is D gene, clone size, J gene, V gene, CDR3 DNA, CDR3 protein. A D gene is named only where the DNA matches it firmly. Clone size is stated in some rows and not others, as once, few, many or a class when expanded.

>TRBD2|.|TRBJ2-6|TRBV4-3
TGCGCCAGCAGCCGGGGACTAGCGGGAGAGTCTGGGGCCAACGTCCTGACTTTC
CASSRGLAGESGANVLTF
>.|.|TRBJ1-3|TRBV11-2
TGTGCCAGCAGCTTAGGGGGAGCTGGAAACACCATATATTTT
CASSLGGAGNTIYF
>.|.|TRBJ1-2|TRBV7-9
TGTGCCAGCAGCTTCGGAGAAGGGGATGGCTACACCTTC
CASSFGEGDGYTF
>TRBD1|.|TRBJ2-1|TRBV19
TGTGCCAGTAGTGTCTCCGGGACAGGATACAATGAGCAGTTCTTC
CASSVSGTGYNEQFF
>.|.|TRBJ2-7|TRBV15
TGTGCCACCAGCACCCTGGCAGGGGTAGGGCACGAGCAGTACTTC
CATSTLAGVGHEQYF
>.|.|TRBJ2-7|TRBV19
TGTGCCAGTAGTATAGATCTTGGCAGGGTTGGCAACGAGCAGTACTTC
CASSIDLGRVGNEQYF
>.|once|TRBJ2-2|TRBV7-3
TGTGCCAGCAGCTTAATCCCCTCCGGCGGGGAGCTGTTTTTT
CASSLIPSGGELFF
>.|.|TRBJ2-5|TRBV5-1
TGCGCCAGCAGCTTCTGGGACATGGTGGAGACCCAGTACTTC
CASSFWDMVETQYF
>.|.|TRBJ1-2|TRBV29-1
TGCAGCGTTTGGGGGGGCGGCTATGGCTACACCTTC
CSVWGGGYGYTF
>TRBD2|.|TRBJ2-3|TRBV24-1
TGTGCCACCAGTGATCCTACGGGCGCGGGAGACACAGATACGCAGTATTTT
CATSDPTGAGDTDTQYF
>.|.|TRBJ1-4|TRBV7-9
TGTGCCAGCAGCTTAGCTACAGGGACCTTTAATGAAAAACTGTTTTTT
CASSLATGTFNEKLFF
>.|.|TRBJ2-7|TRBV11-2
TGTGCCAGCAGCCCATCAGGGGGGCCCGTCGAGCAGTACTTC
CASSPSGGPVEQYF
>.|.|TRBJ1-5|TRBV3-1/TRBV3-2
TGTGCCAGCAGTCACAGGGTCACAAATCAGCCCCAGCATTTT
CASSHRVTNQPQHF
>.|many|TRBJ2-3|TRBV10-2
TGCGCCAGCAGTGATTTGCGGCAATTAGGAGATACGCAGTATTTT
CASSDLRQLGDTQYF
>.|.|TRBJ1-2|TRBV6-6
TGTGCCAGCAGTATCCCGGAGTATGGCTACACCTTC
CASSIPEYGYTF
>TRBD2|.|TRBJ2-7|TRBV4-3
TGCGCCAGCAGCCAAGGGTCTACTAGCGGAGGTTACGAGCAGTACTTC
CASSQGSTSGGYEQYF
>.|.|TRBJ2-3|TRBV18
TGTGCCAGCTCACCGAGGGAGGCGAGCACAGATACGCAGTATTTT
CASSPREASTDTQYF
>.|.|TRBJ1-1|TRBV18
TGTGCCAGCTCACCACTGGGACTGTTGAACACTGAAGCTTTCTTT
CASSPLGLLNTEAFF
>.|.|TRBJ1-1|TRBV6-1
TGTGCCAGCAATAAATTATATGAAGCTTTCTTT
CASNKLYEAFF
>.|.|TRBJ1-5|TRBV15
TGTGCCACCAGCTTGGGCAGGGAAGTCAGCAATCAGCCCCAGCATTTT
CATSLGREVSNQPQHF
>.|.|TRBJ2-1|TRBV2
TGTGCCAGCATTCCCGACATCAACAATGAGCAGTTCTTC
CASIPDINNEQFF
>TRBD1|.|TRBJ2-7|TRBV5-1
TGCGCCAGCAGGGTGAGACAGGGGTACGAGCAGTACTTC
CASRVRQGYEQYF
>.|once|TRBJ2-2|TRBV28
TGTGCCAGCAGTTTATTTACGGGAGTCATCACCGGGGAGCTGTTTTTT
CASSLFTGVITGELFF
>.|.|TRBJ2-7|TRBV6-5
TGTGCCAGCAGACCCCGGACAGTTATTTCCTACGAGCAGTACTTC
CASRPRTVISYEQYF
>TRBD1|.|TRBJ2-7|TRBV5-4
TGTGCCAGCAGCCCCGGACAGGGGGCTACCTACGAGCAGTACTTC
CASSPGQGATYEQYF
>TRBD1|.|TRBJ1-5|TRBV28
TGTGCCAGCAGTTCCGGACAGGGAATCAATCAGCCCCAGCATTTT
CASSSGQGINQPQHF
>.|.|TRBJ1-1|TRBV18
TGTGCCAGCTCATGGAAGGAGGGCACTGAAGCTTTCTTT
CASSWKEGTEAFF
>.|.|TRBJ2-2|TRBV6-5
TGTGCCAGCAGTTACTCGGCTGGGCTTGACACCGGGGAGCTGTTTTTT
CASSYSAGLDTGELFF
>TRBD2|.|TRBJ2-3|TRBV7-2
TGTGCCAGCAGTCCACCACCGAGCGGGAGGGGCACAGATACGCAGTATTTT
CASSPPPSGRGTDTQYF
>.|.|TRBJ2-2|TRBV11-3
TGTGCCAGCAGCTTAGGAGGTGGCCTGAACACCGGGGAGCTGTTTTTT
CASSLGGGLNTGELFF
>.|.|TRBJ1-2|TRBV6-1
TGTGCCAGCAGTGAAGGGACTTTCTATGGCTACACCTTC
CASSEGTFYGYTF
>.|.|TRBJ1-5|TRBV6-1
TGTGCCAGCAGTGACAGGTCTCGGAGCAATCAGCCCCAGCATTTT
CASSDRSRSNQPQHF
>TRBD1|.|TRBJ1-1|TRBV6-5
TGTGCCAGCAGTTACTCCGGGACAGTCGAAGCTTTCTTT
CASSYSGTVEAFF
>TRBD1|.|TRBJ1-5|TRBV28
TGTGCCAGCAGTTTCGAAGGGACAGGTCAGCCCCAGCATTTT
CASSFEGTGQPQHF
>TRBD1|.|TRBJ1-5|TRBV10-3
TGTGCCATCAGCCGCCTTCCCGGGACAGTTAGCAATCAGCCCCAGCATTTT
CAISRLPGTVSNQPQHF
>TRBD2|.|TRBJ2-1|TRBV4-2
TGTGCCAGCAGCCCCGAAGCGGGAGCCCACGCTGAGCAGTTCTTC
CASSPEAGAHAEQFF
>TRBD2|.|TRBJ2-2|TRBV19
TGTGCCAGTAGGACTGGCGGGAGGGGGCGCACCGGGGAGCTGTTTTTT
CASRTGGRGRTGELFF
>TRBD1|.|TRBJ1-1|TRBV6-5
TGTGCCAGCACAGCAGGGGGAAACACTGAAGCTTTCTTT
CASTAGGNTEAFF
>.|.|TRBJ1-1|TRBV7-2
TGTGCCAGCAGGTCCCGGCGGGGGAACACTGAAGCTTTCTTT
CASRSRRGNTEAFF
>TRBD1|.|TRBJ1-6|TRBV4-2
TGTGCCAGCAGCCAAGATGGGACGGGACAGGGGAATTCACCCCTCCACTTT
CASSQDGTGQGNSPLHF
>TRBD1|.|TRBJ1-2|TRBV28
TGTGCCACCAGGAGGGGACAGGGTAACTATTATGGCTACACCTTC
CATRRGQGNYYGYTF
>.|.|TRBJ1-1|TRBV7-2
TGTGCCAGCAGCTTAGGCAGACCGGGACATATCTCGAACACTGAAGCTTTCTTT
CASSLGRPGHISNTEAFF
>TRBD1|.|TRBJ1-1|TRBV28
TGTGCCAGCAGTGAGGCCTACAGGGGTAACACTGAAGCTTTCTTT
CASSEAYRGNTEAFF
>TRBD2|.|TRBJ2-1|TRBV7-6
TGTGCCAGCAGCTTAGCAGGAGCGGGAGTCAATGAGCAGTTCTTC
CASSLAGAGVNEQFF
>.|.|TRBJ1-1|TRBV9
TGTGCCAGCAGCGCACAGGCCCTGGGCACTGAAGCTTTCTTT
CASSAQALGTEAFF
>TRBD1|.|TRBJ2-2|TRBV6-5
TGTGCCAGCAGTTACTTCGGGCAGGGGGTAACCGGGGAGCTGTTTTTT
CASSYFGQGVTGELFF
>.|few|TRBJ2-1|TRBV11-2
TGTGCCAGCAGCTTAGATTTTCTCAGAGAGCAGTTCTTC
CASSLDFLREQFF
>TRBD2|once|TRBJ2-1|TRBV9
TGTGCCAGCAGCGTGACGGGACTAGCGGGAGGGGGAAGGTACAATGAGCAGTTCTTC
CASSVTGLAGGGRYNEQFF
>.|.|TRBJ2-3|TRBV19
TGTGCCAGTAACGGGGGATTTGGCACAGATACGCAGTATTTT
CASNGGFGTDTQYF
>TRBD2|once|TRBJ2-5|TRBV14
TGTGCCAGCAGCCAAGATCGAGTCGGGAGGGCCCGGGGGACCCAGTACTTC
CASSQDRVGRARGTQYF
>TRBD1|.|TRBJ1-1|TRBV29-1
TGCAGCGTGTGGAGACAGGGCACCACTGAAGCTTTCTTT
CSVWRQGTTEAFF
>TRBD1|.|TRBJ1-5|TRBV24-1
TGTGCCACCAGGACTACCGGGACAGGGGATAGCAATCAGCCCCAGCATTTT
CATRTTGTGDSNQPQHF
>.|.|TRBJ2-1|TRBV4-2
TGTGCCAGCAGCCAAGACACCTACAATGAGCAGTTCTTC
CASSQDTYNEQFF
>.|.|TRBJ1-2|TRBV28
TGTGCCAGCAGTGTGAGAACAGGGATTGGCTACACCTTC
CASSVRTGIGYTF
>.|.|TRBJ2-3|TRBV12-3/TRBV12-4
TGTGCCAGCGGCCACACAGATACGCAGTATTTT
CASGHTDTQYF
>.|.|TRBJ1-3|TRBV28
TGTGCCAGCAGTGCAGGGTATTACTCTGGAAACACCATATATTTT
CASSAGYYSGNTIYF
>TRBD2|.|TRBJ2-1|TRBV7-2
TGTGCCAGCAGCTTAGCGGCTAGCGGGAGTTACAATGAGCAGTTCTTC
CASSLAASGSYNEQFF
>.|.|TRBJ2-7|TRBV5-4
TGCTATCCCCGGGACACCTACGAGCAGTACTTC
CYPRDTYEQYF
>.|.|TRBJ1-2|TRBV28
TGTGCCAGCAGTCTTGCCCGCCCAGGGAGCTACACCTTC
CASSLARPGSYTF